Following are 7 T cell receptor beta chains from one sample sequenced in a study of identical twins. Each CDR3 protein is one row after TCRdb ran MiXCR on the 5' RACE reads. The sample shows 450,000 or so distinct CDR3 sequences, more than 13% of them seen only once. This sample also appeared in a second study, on yellow fever vaccine responses in identical twins.

Sequences were obtained from CD4+ T cells sorted from blood. Source of these receptors: a woman under 30 in good health.

The table lists this clonotype with a few counts. The chain employs TRBV4-1 and TRBJ1-1, with D possibly matching TRBD1 (6 bases). With 0 bases removed from V and 9 bases from J, the gap between germline ends came to 17 bases. The CDR3 totals 15 residues. Per the germline V gene, CDR1 is MGHRA and CDR2 is YSYEKL. CDR3 sequence reads: CASSQEGVRGPQAFF. CDR3 nucleotide sequence: TGCGCCAGCAGCCAAGAAGGAGTCAGGGGACCTCAAGCTTTCTTT.

The chain is built from TRBV11-2 and TRBJ2-1; 8 bases map to TRBD2. Germline loops: CDR1 SGHAT, CDR2 FQNNGV. V trimming: 0 bases; J trimming: 6 bases; junction bases outside the gene matches: 4. The length of the CDR3 is 15 residues. CDR3 bases: TGTGCCAGCAGCTTAGACGGACTAGCCGCCAATGAGCAGTTCTTC. It translates to CASSLDGLAANEQFF.

This clonotype was counted a few times. This sequence joins TRBV3-1 and TRBJ2-5; D is uncertain. From germline, CDR1 is LGHDT and CDR2 YNNKEL (reference sequence). Trimming left V 5 bases short and J 3 bases short, with 7 bases between. This CDR3 is built from 12 residues. CDR3 nucleotide sequence: TGTGCCAGCAGCGGGATCGAAGAGACCCAGTACTTC. This encodes CASSGIEETQYF.

There are a few counts of this clonotype. V and J are TRBV20-1 and TRBJ2-7; 8 nucleotides match TRBD1. The length of the CDR3 is 15 residues. With V trimmed by 0 bases and J by 2 bases, 6 bases remained unmatched. Germline-derived CDR1 and CDR2 are DFQATT and SNEGSKA (reference sequence). The CDR3 here is CSARDSGQGTYEQYF. CDR3 nucleotide sequence: TGCAGTGCTAGAGATTCAGGACAGGGAACCTACGAGCAGTACTTC.

This clonotype was seen repeatedly, ten times or more. This sequence joins TRBV19 and TRBJ2-2; D unresolved. CDR1 LNHDA and CDR2 SQIVND come from the germline V gene (reference sequence). The V end was cut by 3 bases, the J end by 4 bases, with 9 bases between. CDR3 size: 14 residues. This CDR3 is CASSILPGTGELFF. The CDR3, as DNA: TGTGCCAGTAGTATTCTCCCGGGCACCGGGGAGCTGTTTTTT.

This chain uses TRBV18 with TRBJ2-1; TRBD1 aligns across 7 bases. The CDR3 spans 15 residues. Trimming took 2 bases from V and 5 from J; bases not matched to a gene: 6. CDR1 is KGHSH, CDR2 LQKENI, per germline. Here the CDR3 DNA reads TGTGCCAGCTCACCAAGGGGACAGATAAACAATGAGCAGTTCTTC. This gives the protein CASSPRGQINNEQFF.

This clonotype was detected a few times. The gene calls are TRBV12-3 or TRBV12-4 and TRBJ2-2, with 8 positions matching TRBD2. The CDR3 contains 17 residues. V shed 3 bases and J 0 bases; nucleotides not matched to a gene: 6. DNA of the CDR3: TGTGCCAGCAGTTTCTCGGCGGGGGGCACGAACACCGGGGAGCTGTTTTTT. This sequence encodes CASSFSAGGTNTGELFF.